The clone carrying this T cell receptor (beta chain) was seen repeatedly, ten times or more. The antigen remains unidentified. It was template switching that added a universal primer site, and there were unique molecular identifiers on the cDNA. One entry per CDR3 protein, called by TCRdb with MiXCR from the 5' RACE reads. Seen here are approximately 620,000 distinct CDR3 sequences, 8.5% to 9% observed once, and the top ten hold about 0.98%. This entry comes from a study of identical twins. Findings and caveats of the study: With beta out-of-frame sequences, excess sharing by twins was weaker.

This CDR3 region has 15 residues. V was clipped by 6 bases and J by 4 bases, with 18 bases between them. This same sample was also part of a study on yellow fever vaccine responses in identical twins.

The sequence derives from a woman younger than 35 in good health. Sequences were obtained from PBMCs. V is TRBV12-3 or TRBV12-4 and J is TRBJ2-5, with TRBD2 as a possible D gene (6 bases). CDR3 protein: CASRQRPGVGETQYF. CDR3 DNA: TGTGCCAGCAGGCAGAGACCGGGGGTTGGAGAGACCCAGTACTTC.